The 28 T cell receptor beta chains in this list originate from one sample, sequenced in a study of blood T cell repertoires in COVID-19. Profiling relied on immunoSEQ multiplex PCR, and the TCRdb table lists in-frame clones only, not all of them. Among some 140,000 clones listed, about 80% were seen once. The specimen sequenced was peripheral blood. Source of these receptors: a man aged 55 to 70 with acute or convalescent COVID-19.

The V call is TRBV30, the J call TRBJ1-1, with a weak D call TRBD1 (5 bases). CDR3 length: 14 amino acids. V lost 5 bases, J lost 0 bases, and 13 bases lay in between. The germline gives CDR1 GTSNPN, CDR2 SVGIG (reference sequence). In nucleotides, the CDR3 is TGTGCCTGGGTGGGGAAGGGGTTGAACACTGAAGCTTTCTTT. This encodes CAWVGKGLNTEAFF.

V usage is TRBV28 and J usage is TRBJ2-7; D is unresolved. The CDR3 contains 13 residues. Looked up from germline, CDR1 is MDHEN and CDR2 is SYDVKM. V lost 6 bases, J lost 0 bases, and 9 bases lay in between. CDR3 sequence: CASRFGRSYEQYF. The CDR3 bases are TGTGCCAGCAGATTCGGTCGCTCCTACGAGCAGTACTTC.

This sequence joins TRBV4-2 and TRBJ2-1, with D possibly matching TRBD2 (5 bases). The CDR3 totals 15 residues. CDR1 is LGHNA, CDR2 YNFKEQ, per germline. The V end was cut by 2 bases, the J end by 1 base, with 9 bases between. As DNA, the CDR3 is TGTGCCAGCAGCCAACTAGCTGAATCCTACAATGAGCAGTTCTTC. Its translation is CASSQLAESYNEQFF.

V gene TRBV6-1 combines with J gene TRBJ1-5; D ambiguous. CDR3 length: 16 amino acids. Germline V gene data show CDR1 as MNHNS and CDR2 as SASEGT. Trimming took off 2 bases at V and 3 bases at J, with 14 bases between the two ends. The CDR3 sequence is CASSEYNRHFNQPQHF. In DNA form, the CDR3 reads TGTGCCAGCAGTGAATATAACAGACATTTCAATCAGCCCCAGCATTTT.

The V and J genes are TRBV5-1 and TRBJ2-1; 13 nucleotides align to TRBD2. The length of the CDR3 is 20 residues. The trim removed 1 base at V and 1 base at J, leaving 11 bases unmatched. The germline V gene encodes CDR1 SGHRS and CDR2 YFSETQ. The CDR3 DNA reads as TGCGCCAGCAGCTTGTGGGGTGGACTAGCGGGAGACGAATCCTACAATGAGCAGTTCTTC. It translates to CASSLWGGLAGDESYNEQFF.

The rearrangement uses TRBV15 and TRBJ1-1; perhaps TRBD1 as D (5 bases). The V and J ends lost 5 bases and 7 bases respectively, with 17 bases between them. CDR3 length equals 14 residues. Per germline, CDR1 LNHNV and CDR2 YYDKDF (reference sequence). The CDR3 nucleotides read TGTGCCACCAGCCCCCAGCGCAGGGAGGGTGAAGCTTTCTTT. It specifies CATSPQRREGEAFF. The full variable domain, rest sourced from reference TRBV15 and TRBJ1-1, is DAMVIQNPRYQVTQFGKPVTLSCSQTLNHNVMYWYQQKSSQAPKLLFHYYDKDFNNEADTPDNFQSRRPNTSFCFLDIRSPGLGDTAMYLCATSPQRREGEAFFGQGTRLTVV.

V gene TRBV2 combines with J gene TRBJ2-2; the match to TRBD2 covers 7 bases. This CDR3 is 13 amino acids long. V gave up 7 bases and J gave up 5 bases; unmatched junction bases: 4. Germline CDR1 and CDR2: SNHLY and FYNNEI. DNA of the CDR3: TGTGCCAGCATCTCGGGGGGAACCGGGGAGCTGTTTTTT. Translating it yields CASISGGTGELFF.

J is TRBJ1-6 and V is TRBV7-9; no definite D call. V lost 5 bases and J lost 8, with 13 bases in between. Per the germline V gene, CDR1 is SEHNR and CDR2 is FQNEAQ (reference sequence). The CDR3 is 14 amino acids. The CDR3 sequence is CASSEKGRDSPLHF. For the CDR3, the DNA is TGTGCCAGCAGCGAAAAAGGGAGGGATTCACCCCTCCACTTT.

The chain combines TRBV6-2 or TRBV6-3 with TRBJ1-1; weak D call: TRBD1 (5 bases). Trimming removed 6 bases at V and 0 bases at J, with 11 bases between. The CDR3 is made up of 14 amino acids. Germline V lookup: CDR1 MNHEY, CDR2 SVGEGT. CDR3 DNA sequence: TGTGCCAGCAGCCCCGCAGGGCTGAACACTGAAGCTTTCTTT. Residues: CASSPAGLNTEAFF.

With respect to this clone: A read error may account for a junction end that differs from germline. This rearrangement joins TRBV3-1 (or the pseudogene TRBV3-2) to TRBJ2-5; 10 bases fit TRBD2. Germline values: CDR1 LGHDT, CDR2 YNNKEL (reference sequence). The CDR3 consists of 12 residues. CDR3 DNA: TGTGCCAGCAGCCAAGGAAAGCGGGAGGGCAACTTC. It yields the protein CASSQGKREGNF.

The V gene is TRBV5-5, the J gene TRBJ2-7, with D maybe TRBD1 (5 bases). The CDR3 is 14 residues long. CDR1 is SGHKS, CDR2 YYEKEE, per germline (reference sequence). V dropped 2 bases and J dropped 4 bases, with 13 bases sitting between them. In nucleotides, the CDR3 is TGTGCCAGCAGCTTCGGACAAGTGACTTACGAGCAGTACTTC. Translation gives CASSFGQVTYEQYF.

This chain joins TRBV7-9 and TRBJ2-6; D is ambiguous. With 5 bases removed from V and 0 bases from J, the gap between germline ends came to 8 bases. Per the germline V gene, CDR1 is SEHNR and CDR2 is FQNEAQ (reference sequence). CDR3 length: 15 amino acids. The CDR3 protein is CASSPSGSGANVLTF. The CDR3 DNA follows: TGTGCCAGCAGCCCCTCGGGCTCTGGGGCCAACGTCCTGACTTTC.

The J gene is TRBJ2-2, the V gene TRBV30, with 8 bases fitting TRBD1. From germline, CDR1 is GTSNPN and CDR2 SVGIG (reference sequence). V shed 2 bases, J shed 6 bases, and the junction held 11 bases outside the gene matches. This CDR3 is 16 amino acids long. CDR3 sequence (DNA): TGTGCCTGGAGTCCTCCAAGGACAGGGCGGGCCGGGGAGCTGTTTTTT. This codes for CAWSPPRTGRAGELFF.

V and J are TRBV9 and TRBJ2-5, with 7 positions matching TRBD2. In germline, CDR1 is SGDLS, CDR2 YYNGEE. This CDR3 has 15 residues. V shed 0 bases and J 2 bases; nucleotides not matched to a gene: 4. This CDR3 reads CASSVGGRGQETQYF. DNA of the CDR3: TGTGCCAGCAGCGTAGGAGGGAGGGGACAAGAGACCCAGTACTTC.

This clone was observed a few times. The rearrangement links TRBV2 to TRBJ1-1, with no clear D. Germline V lookup: CDR1 SNHLY, CDR2 FYNNEI. The CDR3 spans 13 residues. V was trimmed by 10 bases and J by 8 bases, leaving 20 bases between them. The CDR3, as DNA: TGTGCCACCACACTGGGCGAGGGTTCAGAAGCTTTCTTT. This translates into CATTLGEGSEAFF.

V is TRBV2 and J is TRBJ1-1, with D unresolved. CDR3 length: 14 residues. With 4 bases removed from V and 1 base from J, the gap between germline ends came to 10 bases. CDR1 is SNHLY, CDR2 FYNNEI, per germline. The CDR3 nucleotides read TGTGCCAGCAGTGGACAACTGCAGAACACTGAAGCTTTCTTT. Amino acids: CASSGQLQNTEAFF.

The chain is built from TRBV30 and TRBJ1-1; no definite D call. This CDR3 region has 12 residues. Germline CDR1 and CDR2: GTSNPN and SVGIG (reference sequence). With 6 bases removed from V and 1 base from J, the gap between germline ends came to 9 bases. CDR3 region: CACRPGNTEAFF. The CDR3 DNA reads TGTGCCTGCCGTCCGGGGAACACTGAAGCTTTCTTT.

This chain links TRBV7-9 with TRBJ2-7; a possible D gene is TRBD2 (6 bases). The CDR3 spans 14 residues. Trimming left V 1 base short and J 6 bases short, with 13 bases between. CDR1 and CDR2 (germline): SEHNR, FQNEAQ (reference sequence). The CDR3 spells CASSLEGLGGEQYF. Here the CDR3 DNA reads TGTGCCAGCAGCTTAGAGGGGTTGGGGGGCGAGCAGTACTTC.

The chain links TRBV29-1 to TRBJ2-7; TRBD2 is a possible D gene (5 bases). Germline CDR1 is SQVTM and CDR2 is ANQGSEA. This CDR3 has 12 amino acids. The V end was cut by 6 bases, the J end by 3 bases, with 12 bases between. This CDR3 reads CSVRGSGYEQYF. CDR3 sequence (DNA): TGCAGCGTCCGAGGAAGCGGCTACGAGCAGTACTTC.

This clone showed up many times. The chain combines TRBV2 with TRBJ2-7, with 10 bases lining up with TRBD1. The CDR3 loop spans 14 amino acids. V shed 7 bases and J 6 bases; nucleotides not matched to a gene: 9. Germline assignment: CDR1 SNHLY and CDR2 FYNNEI. The CDR3: CASTGDRGPGEQYF. CDR3 DNA sequence: TGTGCCAGCACGGGAGACAGGGGGCCAGGCGAGCAGTACTTC.

The chain is built from TRBV5-6 and TRBJ1-2; possibly TRBD1 for D (5 bases). The germline V gene has CDR1 SGHDT and CDR2 YYEEEE. The V gene lost 3 bases and the J gene lost 0 bases, with 15 bases spanning the gap. The CDR3 spans 16 residues. CDR3 residues: CASSSYRQTANYGYTF. DNA of the CDR3: TGTGCCAGCAGCTCCTACCGACAGACCGCTAACTATGGCTACACCTTC.

The V gene is TRBV3-1 (or the pseudogene TRBV3-2), the J gene TRBJ2-1, with 13 positions matching TRBD2. With V trimmed by 4 bases and J by 7 bases, 10 bases remained unmatched. The CDR3 is 17 amino acids. Germline CDR1 is LGHDT and CDR2 is YNNKEL (reference sequence). The CDR3 DNA sequence: TGTGCCAGCAGCCCGATCACTAGCGGGAGGGCCGGAAATGAGCAGTTCTTC. Translating gives CASSPITSGRAGNEQFF.

This clone was seen a few times. The chain couples TRBV7-9 to TRBJ2-3; 12 bases match TRBD2. This CDR3 is built from 19 residues. Trimming at V came to 4 bases and at J to 0 bases, leaving 11 bases not matched to a gene. CDR1 and CDR2 (germline): SEHNR, FQNEAQ (reference sequence). The CDR3 DNA reads as TGTGCCAGCAGCTCATGGGGGACTAGCGGGCTCTCTAGCACAGATACGCAGTATTTT. The encoded protein is CASSSWGTSGLSSTDTQYF.

The DNA of the CDR3 is TGTGCCAGCTTAAGACAGGGGGGTCAGCCCCAGCATTTT. Translating gives CASLRQGGQPQHF. This chain links TRBV28 with TRBJ1-5; 9 positions match TRBD1. Trimming at V came to 8 bases and at J to 6 bases, leaving 5 bases not matched to a gene. CDR1 and CDR2 from the germline V gene are MDHEN and SYDVKM. This CDR3 has 13 amino acids.

This chain uses TRBV6-5 with TRBJ2-7; 9 nucleotides agree with TRBD1. Germline-derived CDR1 and CDR2 are MNHEY and SVGAGI. V lost 4 bases, J lost 7 bases, and 14 bases stayed unmatched. This CDR3 has 16 residues. The CDR3 DNA reads as TGTGCCAGCAGTTTTTATTACAGGGGGCTTGGTTGGGAGCAGTACTTC. This sequence encodes CASSFYYRGLGWEQYF.

The V and J genes are TRBV30 and TRBJ2-1; 11 bases fit TRBD2. V was pared by 6 bases and J by 7 bases, with 11 bases of the junction left unmatched. In germline, CDR1 is GTSNPN, CDR2 SVGIG (reference sequence). The CDR3 is 15 residues long. CDR3 DNA: TGTGCCTGTCTCCCAACTAGCGGGAGACTTAATGAGCAGTTCTTC. Its protein product is CACLPTSGRLNEQFF. The full variable domain, with the rest looked up from reference TRBV30 and TRBJ2-1, is SQTIHQWPATLVQPVGSPLSLECTVEGTSNPNLYWYRQAAGRGLQLLFYSVGIGQISSEVPQNLSASRPQDRQFILSSKKLLLSDSGFYLCACLPTSGRLNEQFFGPGTRLTVL.

The chain recombines TRBV6-5 with TRBJ2-1; 7 bases are shared with TRBD2. The CDR3 is made up of 15 amino acids. J gave up 4 bases and V 6 bases, and 9 bases lay outside the gene matches. Germline V gene sequence: CDR1 MNHEY, CDR2 SVGAGI. The CDR3 DNA follows: TGTGCCAGCAGATGGGAACTAGCGCCTTACAATGAGCAGTTCTTC. Amino acids: CASRWELAPYNEQFF.

The chain links TRBV20-1 to TRBJ1-5; 7 nucleotides align to TRBD1. Germline loops: CDR1 DFQATT, CDR2 SNEGSKA (reference sequence). With 3 bases clipped from V and 2 bases from J, the junction kept 4 bases outside the gene matches. The CDR3 loop spans 14 amino acids. This CDR3 is CSASQDRGNQPQHF. CDR3 in DNA: TGCAGTGCTAGTCAAGACAGGGGCAATCAGCCCCAGCATTTT.